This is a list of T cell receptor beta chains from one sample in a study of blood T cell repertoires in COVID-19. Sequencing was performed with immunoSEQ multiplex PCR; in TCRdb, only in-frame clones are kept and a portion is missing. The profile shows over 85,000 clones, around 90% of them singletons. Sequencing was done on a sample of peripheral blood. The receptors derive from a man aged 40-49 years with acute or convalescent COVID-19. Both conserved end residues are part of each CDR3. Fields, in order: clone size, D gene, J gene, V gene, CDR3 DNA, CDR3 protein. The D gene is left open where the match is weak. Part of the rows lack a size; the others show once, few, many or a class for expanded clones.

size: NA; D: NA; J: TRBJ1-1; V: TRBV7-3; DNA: TGTGCCAGCAGCTTAACGTCGTCCACTGAAGCTTTCTTT; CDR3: CASSLTSSTEAFF
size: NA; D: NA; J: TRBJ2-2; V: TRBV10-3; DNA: TGTGCCATCACCCGGACAATAGTCGGCCCCGGGGAGCTGTTTTTT; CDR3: CAITRTIVGPGELFF
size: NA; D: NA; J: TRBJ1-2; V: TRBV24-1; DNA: TGTGCCACCAAAGGGAGCAATGGCTACACCTTC; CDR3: CATKGSNGYTF
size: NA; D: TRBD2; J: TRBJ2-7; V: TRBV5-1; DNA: TGCGCCAGCAGCCCCGGGACTAGCGGGAACTACGAGCAGTACTTC; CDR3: CASSPGTSGNYEQYF
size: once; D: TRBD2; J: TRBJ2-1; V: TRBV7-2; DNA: TGTGCCAGCAGCTTATGGGGGGGGAACAATGAGCAGTTCTTC; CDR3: CASSLWGGNNEQFF
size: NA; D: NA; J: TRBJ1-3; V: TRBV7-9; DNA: TGTGCCAGCATCCGCGCAGGCTCTGGAAACACCATATATTTT; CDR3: CASIRAGSGNTIYF
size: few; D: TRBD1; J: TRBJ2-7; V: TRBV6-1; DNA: TGTGCCAGCAGTGAAGCTAGACAGGGTTACGAGCAGTACTTC; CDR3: CASSEARQGYEQYF
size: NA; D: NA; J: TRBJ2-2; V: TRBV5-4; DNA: TGTGCCAGCAGCTTAGACGGGAGTAGGGGCGGGGAGCTGTTTTTT; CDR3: CASSLDGSRGGELFF
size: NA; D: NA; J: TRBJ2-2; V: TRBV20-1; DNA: TGCAGTGCTAGTCCGGGACTCCAATCCTGGGGCACCGGGGAGCTGTTTTTT; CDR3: CSASPGLQSWGTGELFF
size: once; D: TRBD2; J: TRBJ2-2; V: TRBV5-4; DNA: TGTGCCAGCAGAAACCCCACACTAGCGGGGGTTGACACCGGGGAGCTGTTTTTT; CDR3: CASRNPTLAGVDTGELFF
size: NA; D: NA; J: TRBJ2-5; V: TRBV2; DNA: TGTGCCAGCAGCGACGGGTACCAAGAGACCCAGTACTTC; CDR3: CASSDGYQETQYF
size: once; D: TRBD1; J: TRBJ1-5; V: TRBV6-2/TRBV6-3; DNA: TGTGCCAGCAGTACGAGACAGGGGAATCAGCCCCAGCATTTT; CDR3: CASSTRQGNQPQHF
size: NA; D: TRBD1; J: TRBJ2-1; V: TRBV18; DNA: TGTGCCAGCTCAAAACGGGGACAGGACTATGAGCAGTTCTTC; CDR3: CASSKRGQDYEQFF
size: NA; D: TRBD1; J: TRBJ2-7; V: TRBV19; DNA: TGTGCCAGTAGTACCCGACAGGGCGGCTACGAGCAGTACTTC; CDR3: CASSTRQGGYEQYF
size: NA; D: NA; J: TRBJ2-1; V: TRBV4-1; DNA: TGCGCCAGCAGCCAAGCCGGGGTCGACACCTACAATGAGCAGTTCTTC; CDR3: CASSQAGVDTYNEQFF
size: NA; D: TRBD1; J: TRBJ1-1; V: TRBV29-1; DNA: TGCAGCGTTGAAGATAGGGACAGGGACACTGAAGCTTTCTTT; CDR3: CSVEDRDRDTEAFF
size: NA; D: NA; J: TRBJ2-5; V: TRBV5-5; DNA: TGTGCCAGCAGCTTGGGACCCGCGCGGGAGACCCAGTACTTC; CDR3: CASSLGPARETQYF
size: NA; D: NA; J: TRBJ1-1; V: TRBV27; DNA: TGTGCCAGCAGTCCATTAGGGGCCTCGGAGGCTTTCTTT; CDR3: CASSPLGASEAFF
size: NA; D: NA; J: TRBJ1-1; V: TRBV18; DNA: TGTGCCAGCTCGACGCATACAGGGCTGAACACTGAAGCTTTCTTT; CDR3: CASSTHTGLNTEAFF
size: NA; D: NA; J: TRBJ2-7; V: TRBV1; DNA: TGCACCAGCAGCCTTGGGCCCGTAACTTACTACGAGCAGTACTTC; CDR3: CTSSLGPVTYYEQYF
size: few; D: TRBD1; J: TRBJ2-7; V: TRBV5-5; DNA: TGTGCCAGCTTTTCCGGGACAGGGTTTTTCTACGAGCAGTACTTC; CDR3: CASFSGTGFFYEQYF
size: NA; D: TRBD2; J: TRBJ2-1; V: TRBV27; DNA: TGTGCCAGCAGTTTATCGGCGGCGGGAGGGGGGAATGAGCAGTTCTTC; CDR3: CASSLSAAGGGNEQFF
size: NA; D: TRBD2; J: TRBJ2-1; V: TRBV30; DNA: TGTGCCACTACTGGCGGGGGGGCTCTTGAGCAGTTCTTC; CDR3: CATTGGGALEQFF
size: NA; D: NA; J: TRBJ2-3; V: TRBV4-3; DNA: TGCGCCAGCAGCCCTCAAGGGGGTGACACAGATACGCAGTATTTT; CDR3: CASSPQGGDTDTQYF
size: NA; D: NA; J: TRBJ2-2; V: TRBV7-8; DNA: TGTGCCAGCAGCCCAGGGAGGGGGGCTGTCACCGGGGAGCTGTTTTTT; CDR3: CASSPGRGAVTGELFF
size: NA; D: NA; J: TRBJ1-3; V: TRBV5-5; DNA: TGTGCCAGCTGCCAGGGAGGGCTTGGAAACACCATATATTTT; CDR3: CASCQGGLGNTIYF
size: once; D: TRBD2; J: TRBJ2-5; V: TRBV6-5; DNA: TGTGCCAGCAGCCCCGGGACTAGCCAAGAGACCCAGTACTTC; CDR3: CASSPGTSQETQYF
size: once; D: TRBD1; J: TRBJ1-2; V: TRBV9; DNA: TGTGCCAGCACCACCCCGGACAGGGGGTGGCCTAACTATGGCTACACCTTC; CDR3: CASTTPDRGWPNYGYTF
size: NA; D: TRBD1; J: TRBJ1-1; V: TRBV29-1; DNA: TGCAGCGTCGGACAGGGGGCAAGGACTGAAGCTTTCTTT; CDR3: CSVGQGARTEAFF
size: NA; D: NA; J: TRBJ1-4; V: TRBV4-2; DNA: TGTGCCAGCAGCCAAGACGGGGGAACTAATGAAAAACTGTTTTTT; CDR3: CASSQDGGTNEKLFF
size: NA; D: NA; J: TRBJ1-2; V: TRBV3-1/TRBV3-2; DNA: TGTGCCAGCAGCCAAGATCTGACTACTGGAGGCTACACCTTC; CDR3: CASSQDLTTGGYTF
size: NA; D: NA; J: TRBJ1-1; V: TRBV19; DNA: TGTGCCAGTAGTATAGGTTTACTTATGAACACTGAAGCTTTCTTT; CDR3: CASSIGLLMNTEAFF
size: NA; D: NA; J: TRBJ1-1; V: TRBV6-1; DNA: TGTGCCAGCAGTGAAGCAGGGACTCTGACTGAAGCTTTCTTT; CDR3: CASSEAGTLTEAFF
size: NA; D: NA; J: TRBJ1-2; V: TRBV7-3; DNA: TGTGCCAGCAGCCCCGGAGGCCTCTATGGCTACACCTTC; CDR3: CASSPGGLYGYTF
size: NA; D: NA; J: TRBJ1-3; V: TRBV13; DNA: TGTGCCAGCAGCTTACAGGGTACGTCTGGAAACACCATATATTTT; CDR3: CASSLQGTSGNTIYF
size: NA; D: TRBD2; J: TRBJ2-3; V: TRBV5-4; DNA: TGTGCCAGCAGCCCAATAGCGGGGTGGACTAGCACAGATACGCAGTATTTT; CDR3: CASSPIAGWTSTDTQYF
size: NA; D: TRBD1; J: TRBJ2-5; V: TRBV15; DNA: TGTGCCACCAGCAGAGGACAGGGTCAAGAGACCCAGTACTTC; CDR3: CATSRGQGQETQYF
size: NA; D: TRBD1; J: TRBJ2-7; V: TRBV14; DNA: TGTGCCAGCAGCCAAGTGGGACAGCTCTCCTACGAGCAGTACTTC; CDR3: CASSQVGQLSYEQYF
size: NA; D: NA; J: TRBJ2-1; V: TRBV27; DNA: TGTGCCAGCAGTGCCTCGAGGGGGTACAATGAGCAGTTCTTC; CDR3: CASSASRGYNEQFF
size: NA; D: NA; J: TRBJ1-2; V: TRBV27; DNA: TGTGCCAGCAGTTTGGTCCCTCGGTCACAGGGCTACACCTTC; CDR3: CASSLVPRSQGYTF
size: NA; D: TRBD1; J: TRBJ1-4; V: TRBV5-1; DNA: TGCGCCAGCAGCCCGGACAGGCAAGGGGAAAAACTGTTTTTT; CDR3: CASSPDRQGEKLFF
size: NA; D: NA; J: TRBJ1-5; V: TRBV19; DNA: TGTGCCAGTAGTATAGTGGCAGGAAATCAGCCCCAGCATTTT; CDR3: CASSIVAGNQPQHF
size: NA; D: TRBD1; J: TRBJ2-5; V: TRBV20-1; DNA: TGCAGTGCTAGTGATTCCGGGACAGTCCAAGAGACCCAGTACTTC; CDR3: CSASDSGTVQETQYF
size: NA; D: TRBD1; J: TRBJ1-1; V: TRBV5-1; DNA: TGCGCCAGCAGCTTGACCGGACAGGTAGACACTGAAGCTTTCTTT; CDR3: CASSLTGQVDTEAFF
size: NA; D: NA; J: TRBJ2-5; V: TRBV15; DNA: TGTGCCACCAGCAGAGTCAACAGCCCCAAGACCCAGTACTTC; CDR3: CATSRVNSPKTQYF
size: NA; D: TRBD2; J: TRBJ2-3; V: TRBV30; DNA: TGTGCCTGGAGTGCCCTAGCGGGAGTTGGGGTTGCAGATACGCAGTATTTT; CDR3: CAWSALAGVGVADTQYF
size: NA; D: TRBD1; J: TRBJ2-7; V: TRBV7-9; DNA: TGTGCCAGCAGCGCGCCACAGGGGTTGATTTCCTACGAGCAGTACTTC; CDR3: CASSAPQGLISYEQYF
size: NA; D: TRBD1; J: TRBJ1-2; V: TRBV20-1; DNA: TGCAGTGCTGTAACAGGGGAAGGCTACACCTTC; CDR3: CSAVTGEGYTF
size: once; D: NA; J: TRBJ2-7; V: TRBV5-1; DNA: TGCGCCAGCAGCTTGGGTCCTCGGGAAAGCTCCTACGAGCAGTACTTC; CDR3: CASSLGPRESSYEQYF
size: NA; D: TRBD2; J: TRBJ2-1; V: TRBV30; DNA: TGTGCCTGGAGTGTACGGGGGACTATACACAATGAGCAGTTCTTC; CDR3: CAWSVRGTIHNEQFF
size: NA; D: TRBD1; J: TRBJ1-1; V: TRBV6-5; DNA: TGTGCCAGCAGCTCCGGACAGGGTGGCGGCACTGAAGCTTTCTTT; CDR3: CASSSGQGGGTEAFF
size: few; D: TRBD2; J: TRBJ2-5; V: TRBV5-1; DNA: TGCGCCAGCAGCTTGGAGGCTAGCGGGGACCAAGAGACCCAGTACTTC; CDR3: CASSLEASGDQETQYF